There are a few counts of the clone carrying this T cell receptor beta chain. The antigen remains undetermined. The source of the sample is a study of vaccination and CD4 T cells after COVID-19. The Oncomine TCR Beta short-read assay generated sequence data from the DNA of cultured CD4+ T cells. One entry per CDR3 protein, called by TCRdb with MiXCR from the PCR reads. Here the sample spans about 15,000 distinct CDR3 sequences, roughly 58% being singletons. Germline V gene sequence: CDR1 LNHDA, CDR2 SQIVND (reference sequence). The CDR3 totals 14 residues. With 0 bases removed from V and 5 bases from J, the gap between germline ends came to 10 bases. As for treatment: roughly 10-day PBMC culture with coronavirus spike peptide pools or control peptides (ViraFEST assay).

The chain is built from TRBV19 and TRBJ2-5; D unresolved. The source is a human donor who had recovered from COVID-19. Sequencing was performed on CD4+ T cells from blood, cultured in vitro. CDR3 nucleotides: TGTGCCAGTAGTATAGATACCCGGTGGGAGACCCAGTACTTC. Residues: CASSIDTRWETQYF. The full variable domain, in which reference TRBV19 and TRBJ2-5 provide the parts outside the CDR3, is DGGITQSPKYLFRKEGQNVTLSCEQNLNHDAMYWYRQDPGQGLRLIYYSQIVNDFQKGDIAEGYSVSREKKESFPLTVTSAQKNPTAFYLCASSIDTRWETQYFGPGTRLLVL.